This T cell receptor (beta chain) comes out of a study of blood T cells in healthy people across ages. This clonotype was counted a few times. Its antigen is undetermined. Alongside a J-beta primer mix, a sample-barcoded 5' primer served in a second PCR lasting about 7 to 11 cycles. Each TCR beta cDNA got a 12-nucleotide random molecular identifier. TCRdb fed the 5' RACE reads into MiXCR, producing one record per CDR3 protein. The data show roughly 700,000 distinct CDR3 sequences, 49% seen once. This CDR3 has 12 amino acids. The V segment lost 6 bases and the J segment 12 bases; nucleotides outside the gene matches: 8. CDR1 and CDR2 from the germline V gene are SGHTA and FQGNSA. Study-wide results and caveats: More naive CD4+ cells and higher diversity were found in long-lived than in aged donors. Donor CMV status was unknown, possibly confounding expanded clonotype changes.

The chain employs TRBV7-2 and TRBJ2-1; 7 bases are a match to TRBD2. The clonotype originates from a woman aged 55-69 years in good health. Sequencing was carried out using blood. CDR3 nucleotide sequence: TGTGCCAGCAGGCCGGGGGGTGGAGTGCAGTTCTTC. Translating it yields CASRPGGGVQFF.